This T cell receptor beta chain was identified in a study of blood T cell repertoires in COVID-19. This clone was seen just once. CDR3 length: 17 residues. CDR1 and CDR2 (germline): SNHLY, FYNNEI. Trimming stripped 0 bases from V and 8 bases from J, with 20 bases between. As processed by the authors: Amplifying reference gene primers gave estimates of nucleated cell counts. Here immunoSEQ multiplex PCR was the method, and the copy in TCRdb shows in-frame clones only, minus some. Clonal size and the V and J genes are those of that table, whereas D and trimming came from the DNA. Counted here are about 61,000 clones, 88% occurring once; the ten biggest clones make up about 22%.

Material for sequencing was peripheral blood. This chain connects TRBV2 to TRBJ2-4; perhaps TRBD1 as D (6 bases). The source of this sequence is a woman in her forties or fifties with active or convalescent COVID-19. The CDR3 nucleotides read TGTGCCAGCAGTGAAGCCAAGAATACAGGGTTTATAGACATTCAGTACTTC. Translation: CASSEAKNTGFIDIQYF.